Listed below are T cell receptor beta chains from one sample, sequenced in a study of CD8+CD57+ T cells in acquired aplastic anemia. TCRdb re-analysed the reads in MiXCR, keeping a single row per CDR3 protein. The sample lists 350,000 to 450,000 distinct CDR3 sequences, roughly 68% seen once, with 4% in the top ten. Sequenced material: sorted CD4+, CD8+, or CD8+CD57+ T cells (not recorded which) from PBMCs. These receptors were obtained from a human donor in good health, serving as a control. Both conserved end residues are part of each CDR3. Fields, in order: clone size, V gene, D gene, J gene, CDR3 DNA, CDR3 protein. D genes are given only for firm matches. The size field is filled for only some rows; it gives once, few, many or a size class.

size: -
V: TRBV5-1
D: -
J: TRBJ1-6
DNA: TGCGCCAGCAGCTTGGAAACGGCCTTAGGTTCACCCCTCCACTTT
CDR3: CASSLETALGSPLHF

size: -
V: TRBV12-5
D: -
J: TRBJ2-3
DNA: TGTGCTAGCAGCACTTCCGGACCCATTAATTTT
CDR3: CASSTSGPINF

size: -
V: TRBV19
D: -
J: TRBJ1-4
DNA: TGTGCCAGTACCGACAGGAATAATGAAAAACTGTTTTTT
CDR3: CASTDRNNEKLFF

size: -
V: TRBV30
D: -
J: TRBJ2-5
DNA: TGTGCCTGGAGTATTCGGCAAGAAGAGACCCAGTACTTC
CDR3: CAWSIRQEETQYF

size: -
V: TRBV7-2
D: -
J: TRBJ1-5
DNA: TGTGCCAGCAGCTTGGGGGTGTTCCGGCCCCAGCATTTT
CDR3: CASSLGVFRPQHF

size: -
V: TRBV7-3
D: -
J: TRBJ1-2
DNA: TGCGCCAGCAGCCTGACAGAGTTCTATGGCTACACCTTC
CDR3: CASSLTEFYGYTF

size: many
V: TRBV30
D: TRBD1
J: TRBJ2-2
DNA: TGTGCCTGGAGTGTACTAGGGGGCGGAACCGGGGAGCTGTTTTTT
CDR3: CAWSVLGGGTGELFF

size: -
V: TRBV7-3
D: -
J: TRBJ1-1
DNA: TGTGCCAGCAGCCCGGGGAGGAGGACAGAAGCTTTCTTT
CDR3: CASSPGRRTEAFF

size: -
V: TRBV5-1
D: -
J: TRBJ2-7
DNA: TGCGCCAGCAGGCAGGCCTACGAGCAGTACGAGCAGTACTTC
CDR3: CASRQAYEQYEQYF

size: -
V: TRBV5-1
D: TRBD1
J: TRBJ2-1
DNA: TGTGCCACCAGTGACCCGGCACAGGGGATGAATGAGCAGTTCTTC
CDR3: CATSDPAQGMNEQFF

size: -
V: TRBV7-4
D: TRBD2
J: TRBJ2-1
DNA: TGTGCCAGCAGCGCGGGGCTAGCGGGGTCGCGTGTGCAGTTCTTC
CDR3: CASSAGLAGSRVQFF

size: -
V: TRBV5-4
D: -
J: TRBJ1-6
DNA: TGTGCCAGCAGCTTCGGTACGGAGAAGTCACCCCTCCACTTT
CDR3: CASSFGTEKSPLHF

size: -
V: TRBV7-9
D: -
J: TRBJ2-1
DNA: TGTGCCAGCAGCTTAGACAGGACCGGTGACCACTCCTTC
CDR3: CASSLDRTGDHSF

size: many
V: TRBV7-2
D: -
J: TRBJ2-7
DNA: TGTGCCAGCAGCTTGGGGGCGGACTTTCTCTACGAGCAGTACTTC
CDR3: CASSLGADFLYEQYF

size: many
V: TRBV7-2
D: TRBD1
J: TRBJ1-1
DNA: TGTGCCAGCAGCTTGGACAGGGCAAGTTCTGAAGCTTTCTTT
CDR3: CASSLDRASSEAFF

size: many
V: TRBV12-3/TRBV12-4
D: -
J: TRBJ2-3
DNA: TGTGCCAGCAGTTTATCTTCGGGGCCTCGGTATTTT
CDR3: CASSLSSGPRYF

size: many
V: TRBV5-1
D: -
J: TRBJ1-1
DNA: TGCGCCAGCAGGCCGGAGGGAAACACTGAAGCTTTCTTT
CDR3: CASRPEGNTEAFF

size: many
V: TRBV7-9
D: -
J: TRBJ1-1
DNA: TGTGCCAGCAGCATAGAGAGTGGGAACACTGAAGCTTTCTTT
CDR3: CASSIESGNTEAFF

size: once
V: TRBV2
D: -
J: TRBJ1-6
DNA: TGTGCCAGCAGCTTATCAGGGGATTTGACTCCCCCCCACTTT
CDR3: CASSLSGDLTPPHF

size: -
V: TRBV7-9
D: -
J: TRBJ1-1
DNA: TGTGCCAGCAGCTCACTCGGACGGGCTGAAGCGTTCTTT
CDR3: CASSSLGRAEAFF

size: -
V: TRBV15
D: -
J: TRBJ1-1
DNA: TGTGCCACCAGCACACAGACGGGGGCGGGCACTGAAGCTTTCTTT
CDR3: CATSTQTGAGTEAFF

size: many
V: TRBV19
D: TRBD1
J: TRBJ2-2
DNA: TGTGCCAGTAAAGGGGAAGACAGGGGGCACACCGGGGAGCTGTTTTTT
CDR3: CASKGEDRGHTGELFF

size: -
V: TRBV11-1
D: -
J: TRBJ1-3
DNA: TGTGCCAGCAGTTCCGGACAACTGAGCTCTGGAAACACCATATATTTT
CDR3: CASSSGQLSSGNTIYF

size: many
V: TRBV7-3
D: TRBD2
J: TRBJ2-2
DNA: TGTGCCAGCAGCTTTAGCGGGGGGAGGCGAACCGGGGAGCTGTTTTTT
CDR3: CASSFSGGRRTGELFF

size: -
V: TRBV29-1
D: -
J: TRBJ1-2
DNA: TGCAGCGTTGCGAGGAAGGACTATGGCTACACCTTC
CDR3: CSVARKDYGYTF

size: -
V: TRBV11-3
D: -
J: TRBJ2-5
DNA: TGTGCCAGCAGCGGAGAGAGGCAGAAACAAGAGACCCAGTACTTC
CDR3: CASSGERQKQETQYF

size: -
V: TRBV5-6
D: -
J: TRBJ2-5
DNA: TGTGCCAGCAGCTTGGGTCAGGTCCAAGAGACCCAGTACTTC
CDR3: CASSLGQVQETQYF

size: many
V: TRBV9
D: TRBD1
J: TRBJ2-3
DNA: TGTGCCAGCAGCGTAGCTACAGGGGGCTTCTTAGATACGCAGTATTTT
CDR3: CASSVATGGFLDTQYF

size: -
V: TRBV20-1
D: -
J: TRBJ1-2
DNA: TGCAGTGCTAGAGATCCGGAAGAGGGGGGCTACACCTTC
CDR3: CSARDPEEGGYTF

size: -
V: TRBV10-3
D: TRBD1
J: TRBJ2-3
DNA: TGTGCCATCAGCGGACAGGGGGCAGATACGCAGTATTTT
CDR3: CAISGQGADTQYF

size: many
V: TRBV6-5
D: TRBD2
J: TRBJ2-1
DNA: TGTGCCAGCAGTTACCTACCGGGACTAGCGAGAGATGAGCAGTTCTTC
CDR3: CASSYLPGLARDEQFF

size: many
V: TRBV7-9
D: -
J: TRBJ1-6
DNA: TGTGCCAGCAGCTTTTCGGGGGCCCAATCACCCCTCCACTTT
CDR3: CASSFSGAQSPLHF

size: few
V: TRBV7-9
D: TRBD2
J: TRBJ2-7
DNA: TGTGCCAGCAGCTCCACAAGAAGCGGGAGGGAATCCTACGAGCAGTACTTC
CDR3: CASSSTRSGRESYEQYF

size: -
V: TRBV5-1
D: TRBD1
J: TRBJ2-7
DNA: TGCGCCAGCAGCCGGGACAGGGGGCGCAAGCAGTACTTC
CDR3: CASSRDRGRKQYF

size: -
V: TRBV5-1
D: -
J: TRBJ2-7
DNA: TGCGCTAGCAGCGTTGAGGTTCACACTGACTTC
CDR3: CASSVEVHTDF

size: -
V: TRBV5-1
D: -
J: TRBJ2-6
DNA: TGCGCCAGCAGTGTAGCAGGGGATGTGGCCAACGTCCTGACTTTC
CDR3: CASSVAGDVANVLTF

size: -
V: TRBV2
D: -
J: TRBJ2-7
DNA: TGTGCCAGCAGCCAAGAGGGGGGGACGTCCCCGTACGAGCAGTACTTC
CDR3: CASSQEGGTSPYEQYF

size: -
V: TRBV7-3
D: -
J: TRBJ1-6
DNA: TGTGCCAGCCGGACGGAACAATCAGCCCCAGCACTTTGCCACTTT
CDR3: CASRTEQSAPALCHF

size: -
V: TRBV14
D: -
J: TRBJ2-3
DNA: TGTGCCAGCAGCCAAGGACGTAACTCAGATACACAGAATTTT
CDR3: CASSQGRNSDTQNF

size: many
V: TRBV12-3/TRBV12-4
D: -
J: TRBJ1-5
DNA: TGTGCCAGCAGTTTAACCAGCAGCAATCAGCCCCAGCATTTT
CDR3: CASSLTSSNQPQHF

size: -
V: TRBV5-4
D: TRBD1
J: TRBJ2-7
DNA: TGTGCCAGCAGCGCCCGGACAGGGGGCTACGAGCAGTACTTC
CDR3: CASSARTGGYEQYF

size: -
V: TRBV12-3/TRBV12-4
D: TRBD1
J: TRBJ2-7
DNA: TGTGCCACCAGTGCAGAGGACAGGGGAAACGAGCAGTACTTC
CDR3: CATSAEDRGNEQYF

size: many
V: TRBV20-1
D: -
J: TRBJ2-5
DNA: TGCAGTGCTAGGAGGGGAACATCAGAGACCCAGTACTTC
CDR3: CSARRGTSETQYF

size: many
V: TRBV12-3/TRBV12-4
D: TRBD1
J: TRBJ1-2
DNA: TGTGCCAGCAGTTCGGGGGACAGGAAGAACGGCTACACCTTC
CDR3: CASSSGDRKNGYTF

size: few
V: TRBV2
D: TRBD1
J: TRBJ1-2
DNA: TGTGCCAGCAGGGAGGGACAGGGCCTCGGCTACACCTTC
CDR3: CASREGQGLGYTF

size: -
V: TRBV5-1
D: -
J: TRBJ1-2
DNA: TGCGCCAGCAGCTTGGGCGGCGCAGCACCTCATGAGGGCTACACCTTC
CDR3: CASSLGGAAPHEGYTF

size: -
V: TRBV7-2
D: -
J: TRBJ2-7
DNA: TGTGCCAGCAGCTTTTATCCGGGTAAGGAGCAGTACTTC
CDR3: CASSFYPGKEQYF